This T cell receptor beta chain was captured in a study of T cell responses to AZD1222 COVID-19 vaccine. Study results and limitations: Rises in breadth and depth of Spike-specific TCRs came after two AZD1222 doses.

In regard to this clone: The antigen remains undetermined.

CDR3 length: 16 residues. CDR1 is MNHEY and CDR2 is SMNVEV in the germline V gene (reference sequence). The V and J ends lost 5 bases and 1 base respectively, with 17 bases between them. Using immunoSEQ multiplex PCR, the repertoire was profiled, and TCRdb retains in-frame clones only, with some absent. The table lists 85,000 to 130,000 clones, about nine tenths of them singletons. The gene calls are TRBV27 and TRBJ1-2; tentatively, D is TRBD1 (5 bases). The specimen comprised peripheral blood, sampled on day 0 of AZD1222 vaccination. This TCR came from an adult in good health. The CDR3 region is CASSATDTDYNYGYTF. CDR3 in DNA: TGTGCCAGCAGTGCGACAGATACAGATTATAACTATGGCTACACCTTC.